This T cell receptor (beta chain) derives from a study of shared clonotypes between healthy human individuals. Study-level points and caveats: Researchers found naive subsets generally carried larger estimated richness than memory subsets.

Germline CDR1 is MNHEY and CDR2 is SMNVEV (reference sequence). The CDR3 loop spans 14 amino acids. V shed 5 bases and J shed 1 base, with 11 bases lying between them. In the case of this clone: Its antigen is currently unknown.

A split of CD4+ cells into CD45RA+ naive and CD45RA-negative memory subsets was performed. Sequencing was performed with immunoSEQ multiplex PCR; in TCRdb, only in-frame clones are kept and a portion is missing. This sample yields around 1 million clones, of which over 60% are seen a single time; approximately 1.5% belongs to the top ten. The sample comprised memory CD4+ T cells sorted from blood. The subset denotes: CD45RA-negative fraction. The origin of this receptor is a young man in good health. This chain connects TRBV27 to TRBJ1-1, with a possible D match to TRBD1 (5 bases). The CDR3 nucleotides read TGTGCCAGCAGTCCCGGGACTTGGAACACTGAAGCTTTCTTT. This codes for CASSPGTWNTEAFF.